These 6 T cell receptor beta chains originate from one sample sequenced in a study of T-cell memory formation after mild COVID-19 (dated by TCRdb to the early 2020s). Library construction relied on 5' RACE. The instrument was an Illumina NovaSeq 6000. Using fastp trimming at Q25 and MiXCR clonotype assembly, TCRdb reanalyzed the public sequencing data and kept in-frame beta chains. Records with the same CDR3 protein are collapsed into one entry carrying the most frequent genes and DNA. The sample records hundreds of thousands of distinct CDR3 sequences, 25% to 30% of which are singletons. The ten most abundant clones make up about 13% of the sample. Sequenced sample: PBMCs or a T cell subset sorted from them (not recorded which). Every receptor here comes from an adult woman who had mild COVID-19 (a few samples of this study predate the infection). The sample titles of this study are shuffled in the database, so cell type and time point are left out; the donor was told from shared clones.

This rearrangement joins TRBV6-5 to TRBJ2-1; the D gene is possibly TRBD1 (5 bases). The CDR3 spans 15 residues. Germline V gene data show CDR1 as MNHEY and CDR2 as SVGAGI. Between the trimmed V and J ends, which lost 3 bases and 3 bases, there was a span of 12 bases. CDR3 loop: CASSYGARLYNEQFF. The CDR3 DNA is TGTGCCAGCAGTTATGGGGCTAGGCTCTACAATGAGCAGTTCTTC.

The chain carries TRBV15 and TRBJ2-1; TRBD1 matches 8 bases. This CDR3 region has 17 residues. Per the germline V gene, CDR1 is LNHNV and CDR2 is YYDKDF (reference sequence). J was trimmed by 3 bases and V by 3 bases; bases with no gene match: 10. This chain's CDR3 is CATSSGQGGPLYNEQFF. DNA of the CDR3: TGTGCCACCAGCAGTGGACAGGGCGGTCCACTCTACAATGAGCAGTTCTTC. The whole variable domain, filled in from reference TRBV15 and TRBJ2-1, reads DAMVIQNPRYQVTQFGKPVTLSCSQTLNHNVMYWYQQKSSQAPKLLFHYYDKDFNNEADTPDNFQSRRPNTSFCFLDIRSPGLGDTAMYLCATSSGQGGPLYNEQFFGPGTRLTVL.

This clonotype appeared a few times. CDR3 nucleotide sequence: TGTGCCAGCAGCGTAGGGACGATCGTACAAGAGACCCAGTACTTC. Encoded protein: CASSVGTIVQETQYF. V gene TRBV9 combines with J gene TRBJ2-5, with D hard to call. This CDR3 has 15 residues. Trimming took off 0 bases at V and 2 bases at J, with 11 bases between the two ends. Germline V CDR1 and CDR2: SGDLS, YYNGEE.

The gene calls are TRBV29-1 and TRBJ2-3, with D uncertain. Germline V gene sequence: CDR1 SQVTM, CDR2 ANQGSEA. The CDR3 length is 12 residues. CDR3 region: CPGVACTDTQYF. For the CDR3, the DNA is TGCCCCGGAGTTGCTTGCACAGATACGCAGTATTTT.

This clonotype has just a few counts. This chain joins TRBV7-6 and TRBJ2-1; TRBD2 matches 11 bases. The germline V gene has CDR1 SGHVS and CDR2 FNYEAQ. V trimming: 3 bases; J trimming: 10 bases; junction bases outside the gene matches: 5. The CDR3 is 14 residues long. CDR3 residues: CASSFLAGGREQFF. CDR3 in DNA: TGTGCCAGCAGCTTTCTAGCGGGAGGCCGGGAGCAGTTCTTC.

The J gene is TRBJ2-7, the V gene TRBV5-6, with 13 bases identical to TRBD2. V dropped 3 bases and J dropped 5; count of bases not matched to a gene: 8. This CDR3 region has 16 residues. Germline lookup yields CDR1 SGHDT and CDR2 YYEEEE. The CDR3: CASSSGTSGTRDEQYF. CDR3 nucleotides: TGTGCCAGCAGCTCCGGGACTAGCGGGACCCGCGACGAGCAGTACTTC. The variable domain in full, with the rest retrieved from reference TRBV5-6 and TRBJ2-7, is DAGVTQSPTHLIKTRGQQVTLRCSPKSGHDTVSWYQQALGQGPQFIFQYYEEEERQRGNFPDRFSGHQFPNYSSELNVNALLLGDSALYLCASSSGTSGTRDEQYFGPGTRLTVT.